This TCR beta chain was retrieved from a study of shared clonotypes between healthy human individuals. About the research overall: Three CD4 naive, three CD4 memory, two CD8 naive and one CD8 memory plate were used per donor. The study, taken as a whole, reports: Measured sharing among donors was expected to vary with sequencing depth.

CDR3 size: 13 residues. Per germline, CDR1 SEHNR and CDR2 FQNEAQ (reference sequence). Trimming removed 8 bases at V and 0 bases at J, with 8 bases between. Here immunoSEQ multiplex PCR was the method, and the copy in TCRdb shows in-frame clones only, minus some. The sample includes more than 850,000 clones, about 84% seen only once; the top ten take 0.52%. Of note for this clone: Its antigen is not known.

Every donor, a Caucasian adult, lived in Nashville, Tennessee. The chain carries TRBV7-9 and TRBJ2-4, with D uncertain. This TCR derives from a man aged 18 to 29 in good health. Some clones in this sample may be carry-over from other donors' samples. Specimen: memory CD4+ T cells from PBMCs. The sample's subset: CD45RA-negative fraction. As DNA, the CDR3 is TGTGCCAGCTCTAGGGAAGCCAAAAACATTCAGTACTTC. Translating it yields CASSREAKNIQYF.